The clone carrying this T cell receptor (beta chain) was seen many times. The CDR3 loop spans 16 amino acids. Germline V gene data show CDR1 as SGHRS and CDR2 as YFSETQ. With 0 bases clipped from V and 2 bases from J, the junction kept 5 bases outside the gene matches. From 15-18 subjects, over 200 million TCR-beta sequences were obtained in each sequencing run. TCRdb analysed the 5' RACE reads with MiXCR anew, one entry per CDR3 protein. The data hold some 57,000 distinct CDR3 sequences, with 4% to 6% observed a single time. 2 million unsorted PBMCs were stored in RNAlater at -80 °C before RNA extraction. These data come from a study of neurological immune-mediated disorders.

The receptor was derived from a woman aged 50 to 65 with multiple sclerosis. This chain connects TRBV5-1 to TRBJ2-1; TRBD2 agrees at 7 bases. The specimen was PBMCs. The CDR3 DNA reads TGCGCCAGCAGCTTGGACGCCAGCGGGGCCTACAATGAGCAGTTCTTC. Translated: CASSLDASGAYNEQFF.